Sequencing of this TCR beta chain was carried out in a study of T cell repertoires in cytomegalovirus infection. The CDR3 spans 10 residues. With 3 bases removed from V and 6 bases from J, the gap between germline ends came to 2 bases. Germline lookup yields CDR1 MGHDK and CDR2 SYGVNS. This clonotype has a handful of counts. TCRdb independently ran MiXCR on the reads; one entry per CDR3 protein. The sample includes under 600,000 distinct CDR3 sequences, 16% seen only once; the top ten take more than 20%. V and J are TRBV25-1 and TRBJ2-5; no clear D gene. The sequence derives from a human donor in good health (CMV status not recorded). Some clones in this sample may be carry-over from other donors' samples. Sequenced material: CD8+ T cells from PBMCs. The CDR3 DNA sequence: TGTGCCAGCAGTGATAAGACCCAGTACTTC. The encoded protein is CASSDKTQYF.